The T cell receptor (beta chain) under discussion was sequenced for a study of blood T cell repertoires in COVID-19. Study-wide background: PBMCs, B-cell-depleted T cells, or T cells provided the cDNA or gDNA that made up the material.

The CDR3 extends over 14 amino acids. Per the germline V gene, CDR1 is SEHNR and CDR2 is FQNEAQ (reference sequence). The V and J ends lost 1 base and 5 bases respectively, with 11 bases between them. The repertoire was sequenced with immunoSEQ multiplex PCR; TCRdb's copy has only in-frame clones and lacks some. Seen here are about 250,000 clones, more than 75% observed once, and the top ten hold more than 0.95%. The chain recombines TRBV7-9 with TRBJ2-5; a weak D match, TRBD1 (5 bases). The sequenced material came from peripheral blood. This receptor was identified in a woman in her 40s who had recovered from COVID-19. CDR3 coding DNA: TGTGCCAGCAGCTTAGGGGGCTCACGGGAGACCCAGTACTTC. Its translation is CASSLGGSRETQYF.